This T cell receptor (beta chain) emerged from a study of shared T cell receptors in the human thymus. TCRdb's table, derived via immunoSEQ multiplex PCR, lists solely in-frame clones and lacks some. This sample has some 640,000 clones, with 80% to 90% found just once. V lost 0 bases to trimming and J lost 1 base, with 17 bases between them. Germline loops: CDR1 LNHDA, CDR2 SQIVND (reference sequence). The CDR3 is made up of 18 amino acids. These data were likewise used in another study, on human thymus T cells. That work adds: Corrective heart surgery yielded the resections from which the thymus tissue came. Usage of V and J genes appeared biased in thymic and blood repertoires. Thymic repertoires of unrelated individuals were reported in related research to overlap highly.

The clonotype originates from a boy under two years old with a congenital heart defect. The sample was thymocytes. This sequence joins TRBV19 and TRBJ2-3; the D gene is possibly TRBD2 (6 bases). CDR3 sequence: CASSIDSPGGARTDTQYF. The CDR3 region has the DNA TGTGCCAGTAGTATAGATTCTCCCGGCGGGGCCCGCACAGATACGCAGTATTTT. Full variable domain (outside the CDR3, taken from reference TRBV19 and TRBJ2-3): DGGITQSPKYLFRKEGQNVTLSCEQNLNHDAMYWYRQDPGQGLRLIYYSQIVNDFQKGDIAEGYSVSREKKESFPLTVTSAQKNPTAFYLCASSIDSPGGARTDTQYFGPGTRLTVL.